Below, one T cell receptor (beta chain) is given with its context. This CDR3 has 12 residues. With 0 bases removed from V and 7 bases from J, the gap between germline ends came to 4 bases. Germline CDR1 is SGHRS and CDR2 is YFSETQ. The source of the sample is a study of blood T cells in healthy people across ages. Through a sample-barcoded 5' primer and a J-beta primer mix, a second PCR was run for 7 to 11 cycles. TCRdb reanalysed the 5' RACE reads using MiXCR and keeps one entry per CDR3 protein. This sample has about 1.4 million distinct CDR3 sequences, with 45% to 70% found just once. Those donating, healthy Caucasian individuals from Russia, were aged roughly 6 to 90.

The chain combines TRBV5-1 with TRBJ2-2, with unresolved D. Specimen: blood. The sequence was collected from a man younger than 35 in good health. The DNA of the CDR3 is TGCGCCAGCAGCTTGGATGGCGGGGAGCTGTTTTTT. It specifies CASSLDGGELFF.